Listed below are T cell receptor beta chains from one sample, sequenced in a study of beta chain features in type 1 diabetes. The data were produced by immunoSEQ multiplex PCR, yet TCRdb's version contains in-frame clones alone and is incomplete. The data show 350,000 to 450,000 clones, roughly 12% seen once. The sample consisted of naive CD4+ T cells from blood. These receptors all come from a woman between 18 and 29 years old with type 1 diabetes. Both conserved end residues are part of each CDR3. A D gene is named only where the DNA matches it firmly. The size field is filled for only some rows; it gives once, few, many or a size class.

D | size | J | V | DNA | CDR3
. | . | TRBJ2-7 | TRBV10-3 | TGTGCCATCAGTCCCTCCGGAGCCAACTACGAGCAGTACTTC | CAISPSGANYEQYF
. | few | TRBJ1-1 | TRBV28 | TGTGCCACCTCGGTGACTCCGAACACTGAAGCTTTCTTT | CATSVTPNTEAFF
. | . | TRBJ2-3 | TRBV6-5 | TGTGCCAGCACCCGCTATAGTGGCACAGATACGCAGTATTTT | CASTRYSGTDTQYF
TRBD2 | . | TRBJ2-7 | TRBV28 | TGTGCCAGCAGTTCCCCGACTAGCGGGGGCGGAGAGCAGTACTTC | CASSSPTSGGGEQYF
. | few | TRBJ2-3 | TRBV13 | TGTGCCAGCAGCCCAGACGGGGTCGCGTTACGAGTGTATTTT | CASSPDGVALRVYF
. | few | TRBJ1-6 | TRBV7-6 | TGTGCCAGCAGCTTGGTTGCCGGGGTTAATTCACCCCTCCACTTT | CASSLVAGVNSPLHF
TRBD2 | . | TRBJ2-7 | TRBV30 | TGTGCCCAAGGGGAGGGGTCGGCGCAGTACTTC | CAQGEGSAQYF
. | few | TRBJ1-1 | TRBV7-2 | TGTGCCAGCAGCTTCGGACTGGGTGCTTTCTTT | CASSFGLGAFF
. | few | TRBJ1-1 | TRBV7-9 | TGTGCCAGCAGCCGTATCCCAGGTGGGACTGAAGCTTTCTTT | CASSRIPGGTEAFF
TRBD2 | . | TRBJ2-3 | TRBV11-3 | TGTGCCAGCAGCCCAACCGGGGGGGGGAGCACAGATACGCAGTATTTT | CASSPTGGGSTDTQYF
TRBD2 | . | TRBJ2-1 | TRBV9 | TGTGCCAGCAGCGTAGCCATGGACAGCGGGGGGCTCAATGAGCAGTTCTTC | CASSVAMDSGGLNEQFF
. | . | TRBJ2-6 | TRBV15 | TGTGCCACCAGCAGAGGACAACCCAGCTCTGGGGCCAACGTCCTGACTTTC | CATSRGQPSSGANVLTF
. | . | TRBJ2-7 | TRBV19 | TGTGCCAGTAGTGCTGGGACAAGGCAGCAGTACTTC | CASSAGTRQQYF
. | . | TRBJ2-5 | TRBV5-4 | TGTGCCAGCAGCCCCCCCTACGGGGAGACCCAGTACTTC | CASSPPYGETQYF
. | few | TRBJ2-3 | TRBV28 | TGTGCCAGCAGTTTGGACTTCTCCCATACGCAGTATTTT | CASSLDFSHTQYF
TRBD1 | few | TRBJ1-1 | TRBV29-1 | TGCAGCGTTGAAGATGGAACAGGGGGCACTGAAGCTTTCTTT | CSVEDGTGGTEAFF